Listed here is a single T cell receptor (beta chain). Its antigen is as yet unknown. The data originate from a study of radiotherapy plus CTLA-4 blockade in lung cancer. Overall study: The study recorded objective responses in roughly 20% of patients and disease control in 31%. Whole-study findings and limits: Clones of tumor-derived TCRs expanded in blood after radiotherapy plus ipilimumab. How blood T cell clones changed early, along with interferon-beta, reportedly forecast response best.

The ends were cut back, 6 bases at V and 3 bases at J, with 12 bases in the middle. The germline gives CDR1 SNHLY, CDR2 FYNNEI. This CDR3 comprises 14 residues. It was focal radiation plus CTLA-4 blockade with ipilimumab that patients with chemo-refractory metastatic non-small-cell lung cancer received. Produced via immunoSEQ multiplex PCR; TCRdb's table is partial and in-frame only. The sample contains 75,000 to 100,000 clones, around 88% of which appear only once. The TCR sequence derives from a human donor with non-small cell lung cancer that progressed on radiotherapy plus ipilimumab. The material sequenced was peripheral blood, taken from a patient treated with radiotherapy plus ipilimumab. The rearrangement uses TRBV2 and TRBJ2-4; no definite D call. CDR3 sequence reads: CASRALNSKNIQYF. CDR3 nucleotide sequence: TGTGCCAGCAGAGCCCTCAACAGCAAAAACATTCAGTACTTC.